Below, 30 T cell receptor beta chains from the same sample are listed, as sequenced in a study of spatial heterogeneity in lung cancer. MiXCR was run by TCRdb on the 5' RACE reads, yielding one entry per CDR3 protein. The repertoire consists of about 26,000 distinct CDR3 sequences, with roughly 13% occurring once and the leading ten covering roughly 26%. The time point: sample taken at primary tumor resection. Unsorted whole RNA from tumor, nontumor lung or frozen PBMC underwent sequencing. Here the sequenced sample was PBMCs, taken at surgery. These receptors originate from a female donor with early-stage non-small cell lung cancer.

This clonotype was seen at least ten times. CDR3 sequence (DNA): TGTGCCTGGAGTGCCGGGACTAGCGGGACCGAGCAGTACTTC. Its protein product is CAWSAGTSGTEQYF. The J gene is TRBJ2-7, the V gene TRBV30; 13 nucleotides agree with TRBD2. The CDR3 has 14 amino acids. The germline V gene has CDR1 GTSNPN and CDR2 SVGIG (reference sequence). Trimming removed 1 base from V and 6 bases from J; junction bases left unmatched: 3.

This clonotype was detected many times. Here the CDR3 reads CASSLAGGPYNEQFF. CDR3 nucleotide sequence: TGTGCCAGCAGCTTAGCGGGAGGGCCCTACAATGAGCAGTTCTTC. This sequence joins TRBV7-7 and TRBJ2-1; 7 bases are shared with TRBD2. Losses at the gene ends were 0 bases for V and 2 bases for J; bases not matched to a gene: 1. There are 15 residues in the CDR3. Germline CDR1 and CDR2: SSHAT and FNYEAQ (reference sequence).

Only a few counts were recorded for this clonotype. CDR3 DNA sequence: TGTGCCAGCAGTAGGACAGGGTACGAGCAGTACTTC. Encoded protein: CASSRTGYEQYF. J is TRBJ2-7 and V is TRBV28, with 8 bases fitting TRBD1. CDR1 and CDR2 from the germline V gene are MDHEN and SYDVKM. The trim removed 5 bases at V and 4 bases at J, leaving 1 base unmatched. The CDR3 spans 12 residues.

Many counts were recorded for this clonotype. The chain is built from TRBV4-3 and TRBJ2-7; D remains ambiguous. V dropped 0 bases and J dropped 3 bases, with 12 bases sitting between them. Germline loops: CDR1 LGHNA, CDR2 YSLEER. This CDR3 contains 15 residues. The CDR3 DNA is TGCGCCAGCAGCCAAGATTTGGTGGGCAGCTACGAGCAGTACTTC. Protein product: CASSQDLVGSYEQYF.

This sequence joins TRBV27 and TRBJ2-1, with a weak D call TRBD2 (5 bases). Germline lookup yields CDR1 MNHEY and CDR2 SMNVEV (reference sequence). V was trimmed by 7 bases and J by 5 bases, leaving 12 bases between them. This CDR3 has 13 amino acids. CDR3 sequence reads: CASMTRGNNEQFF. The CDR3 region has the DNA TGTGCCAGCATGACCCGGGGAAACAATGAGCAGTTCTTC.

This clonotype was recorded at least ten times. V gene TRBV29-1 combines with J gene TRBJ2-2; the D call may be TRBD1 or TRBD2 (5 bases each). The CDR3 has 14 residues. The ends were cut back, 6 bases at V and 1 base at J, with 12 bases in the middle. Germline V gene lookup returns CDR1 SQVTM and CDR2 ANQGSEA. In DNA form, the CDR3 reads TGCAGCGTCCCCATGGGACGGAACACCGGGGAGCTGTTTTTT. Its protein is CSVPMGRNTGELFF.

In this sample, this clonotype turned up many times. This rearrangement joins TRBV2 to TRBJ1-5; D gene unclear. The V gene lost 1 base and the J gene lost 15 bases, with 16 bases spanning the gap. Germline-derived CDR1 and CDR2 are SNHLY and FYNNEI. The CDR3 consists of 13 residues. The CDR3 sequence: CASSEVYSGSWHF. CDR3 sequence (DNA): TGTGCCAGCAGTGAAGTCTATTCCGGGTCATGGCATTTT. Full variable domain (outside the CDR3, taken from reference TRBV2 and TRBJ1-5): EPEVTQTPSHQVTQMGQEVILRCVPISNHLYFYWYRQILGQKVEFLVSFYNNEISEKSEIFDDQFSVERPDGSNFTLKIRSTKLEDSAMYFCASSEVYSGSWHFGDGTRLSIL.

This clonotype was found many times. The chain employs TRBV9 and TRBJ2-5; unclear D gene. The germline CDR1 and CDR2 sequences are SGDLS and YYNGEE. V lost 0 bases to trimming and J lost 3 bases, with 3 bases between them. This CDR3 has 12 residues. The CDR3 here is CASSVVEETQYF. The DNA of the CDR3 is TGTGCCAGCAGCGTAGTAGAAGAGACCCAGTACTTC.

This clonotype was counted ten times or more. V is TRBV7-9 and J is TRBJ2-2, with 12 bases fitting TRBD2. Germline V CDR1 and CDR2: SEHNR, FQNEAQ (reference sequence). J lost 4 bases, V lost 5 bases, and 2 bases had no gene match. The CDR3 is 15 amino acids. CDR3 coding DNA: TGTGCCAGCAGCGGACTAGCGGGATTCACCGGGGAGCTGTTTTTT. This translates into CASSGLAGFTGELFF.

Many counts were recorded for this clonotype. This chain uses TRBV7-2 with TRBJ2-7; D is perhaps TRBD2 (6 bases). Trimming shortened V by 5 bases and J by 2 bases, and 13 bases separated the two germline ends. The CDR3 consists of 14 residues. CDR1 is SGHTA, CDR2 FQGNSA, per germline. CDR3 bases: TGTGCCAGCAGCACCCCTAGCGCCGCCTACGAGCAGTACTTC. Translating it yields CASSTPSAAYEQYF.

This clonotype is medium-sized by share. The rearrangement joins TRBV4-3 to TRBJ1-6; D perhaps matches TRBD1 (5 bases). The CDR3 spans 14 residues. The V and J ends lost 5 bases and 0 bases respectively, with 5 bases between them. Germline loops: CDR1 LGHNA, CDR2 YSLEER. CDR3 in amino acids: CASSGGSYNSPLHF. The CDR3 DNA reads TGCGCCAGCAGCGGGGGCTCCTATAATTCACCCCTCCACTTT.

This clonotype appeared many times. The chain couples TRBV24-1 to TRBJ2-1, with D maybe TRBD2 (5 bases). This CDR3 is 15 amino acids long. Germline V gene lookup returns CDR1 KGHDR and CDR2 SFDVKD. V lost 3 bases, J lost 7 bases, and 15 bases lay in between. CDR3 nucleotides: TGTGCCACCAGTGATGACCCCCGGGGAAGTAATGAGCAGTTCTTC. Residues: CATSDDPRGSNEQFF.

This clonotype was detected many times. The chain employs TRBV6-5 and TRBJ2-5, with no clear D. Looked up from germline, CDR1 is MNHEY and CDR2 is SVGAGI. Trimming shortened V by 6 bases and J by 5 bases, and 7 bases separated the two germline ends. This CDR3 contains 11 residues. The CDR3 DNA is TGTGCCAGCAGCTCTACCGAGACCCAGTACTTC. It codes for CASSSTETQYF.

Many counts were recorded for this clonotype. The rearrangement uses TRBV27 and TRBJ2-1, with D perhaps being TRBD1 or TRBD2 (5 bases each). This CDR3 is 14 amino acids long. V lost 4 bases and J 8 bases, leaving 15 bases between the germline ends. Germline V gene sequence: CDR1 MNHEY, CDR2 SMNVEV (reference sequence). The CDR3 spells CASSSGTPLDEQFF. The CDR3 coding sequence is TGTGCCAGCAGTTCGGGGACGCCCCTCGATGAGCAGTTCTTC.

The chain uses TRBV4-3 and TRBJ2-5; 14 nucleotides match TRBD2. Trimming cost V 1 base and J 3 bases; bases outside gene matches: 13. The CDR3 sequence is 20 residues long. The germline V gene has CDR1 LGHNA and CDR2 YSLEER. DNA for the CDR3: TGCGCCAGCAGCCAAGCTTGGACTAGCGGGGGGCCGCCTGCAAAAGAGACCCAGTACTTC. This gives the protein CASSQAWTSGGPPAKETQYF.

This clonotype occurred many times. The V gene is TRBV5-6, the J gene TRBJ2-7, with 8 bases aligning to TRBD1. V lost 4 bases and J lost 0; bases outside the gene matches: 9. Germline CDR1 and CDR2: SGHDT and YYEEEE. The CDR3 totals 16 residues. This CDR3 reads CASSPVGQDHSYEQYV. The CDR3 nucleotides are TGTGCCAGCAGCCCGGTGGGACAGGACCACTCCTACGAGCAGTACGTC.

The CDR3 spells CASSEEGGLSTDTQYF. The CDR3 coding sequence is TGTGCCAGCAGTGAAGAGGGGGGCTTAAGCACAGATACGCAGTATTTT. The V gene is TRBV2, the J gene TRBJ2-3; D possibly matches TRBD1 or TRBD2 (6 bases each). The CDR3 is 16 residues long. V was pared by 1 base and J by 0 bases, with 11 bases between. Germline CDR1 is SNHLY and CDR2 is FYNNEI.

In its sample, this clonotype was seen a few times. The CDR3 is CATSRGDSSHQETQYF. CDR3 nucleotide sequence: TGTGCCACCAGCAGAGGGGACAGTTCCCACCAAGAGACCCAGTACTTC. This chain joins TRBV15 and TRBJ2-5; 7 bases line up with TRBD1. The V gene's germline CDR1 is LNHNV and CDR2 YYDKDF (reference sequence). J gave up 0 bases and V 1 base, and 5 bases lay outside the gene matches. This CDR3 is built from 16 residues.

This clonotype was detected ten times or more. The chain has TRBV15 and TRBJ2-1, with D maybe TRBD1 (6 bases). V gave up 0 bases and J gave up 7 bases, with 7 bases separating them. The CDR3 totals 13 residues. Germline V CDR1 and CDR2: LNHNV, YYDKDF (reference sequence). CDR3 bases: TGTGCCACCAGCAGAGATCAGGGGAATGAGCAGTTCTTC. Residues: CATSRDQGNEQFF.

This clonotype was counted many times. The chain combines TRBV20-1 with TRBJ2-1, with 13 bases lining up with TRBD2. In germline, CDR1 is DFQATT, CDR2 SNEGSKA (reference sequence). This CDR3 is 15 amino acids long. V shed 5 bases and J 10 bases; nucleotides not matched to a gene: 11. CDR3 sequence: CSAAPGLAGQGEQFF. The CDR3 DNA reads as TGCAGTGCTGCCCCGGGACTAGCGGGGCAAGGGGAGCAGTTCTTC.

This clonotype was found many times. This chain connects TRBV28 to TRBJ2-7, with D tentatively TRBD2 (5 bases). Germline V lookup: CDR1 MDHEN, CDR2 SYDVKM. The CDR3 contains 15 residues. With 6 bases removed from V and 3 bases from J, the gap between germline ends came to 18 bases. DNA of the CDR3: TGTGCCAGCAGCCCCTCGGGGATAGGAATCTACGAGCAGTACTTC. Translated, it gives CASSPSGIGIYEQYF.

In its sample, this clonotype was seen many times. This chain connects TRBV7-2 to TRBJ2-6; D unresolved. The ends were cut back, 7 bases at V and 2 bases at J, with 9 bases in the middle. Germline V gives CDR1 SGHTA, CDR2 FQGNSA. The CDR3 has 14 residues. The DNA of the CDR3 is TGTGCCAGCAACACAATTGCTGGGGCCAACGTCCTGACTTTC. Residues: CASNTIAGANVLTF. The full variable domain, with the rest looked up from reference TRBV7-2 and TRBJ2-6, is GAGVSQSPSNKVTEKGKDVELRCDPISGHTALYWYRQSLGQGLEFLIYFQGNSAPDKSGLPSDRFSAERTGGSVSTLTIQRTQQEDSAVYLCASNTIAGANVLTFGAGSRLTVL.

This clonotype was counted many times. The chain is built from TRBV28 and TRBJ2-6; D gene ambiguous. V was shortened by 6 bases and J by 0 bases, with 3 bases between the two germline ends. This CDR3 has 13 residues. Germline CDR1 reads MDHEN; CDR2 reads SYDVKM. The CDR3 here is CASSDSGANVLTF. The CDR3 DNA follows: TGTGCCAGCAGCGACTCTGGGGCCAACGTCCTGACTTTC.

In its sample, this clonotype was seen many times. This chain connects TRBV27 to TRBJ2-7, with D perhaps matching TRBD1 or TRBD2 (5 bases each). V was pared by 4 bases and J by 2 bases, with 12 bases between. CDR3 length: 14 amino acids. CDR1 and CDR2 from the germline V gene are MNHEY and SMNVEV (reference sequence). The CDR3 spells CASSSGAGAYEQYF. The CDR3, as DNA: TGTGCCAGCAGTTCCGGGGCAGGAGCCTACGAGCAGTACTTC.

This clonotype was picked up many times. V usage is TRBV25-1 and J usage is TRBJ1-6; 10 bases agree with TRBD1. The CDR3 loop spans 15 amino acids. The V and J ends lost 6 bases and 11 bases, in that order; junction bases with no gene match: 10. Germline V gene lookup returns CDR1 MGHDK and CDR2 SYGVNS. CDR3 sequence reads: CASRMTGGPGTPLHF. The CDR3 nucleotides are TGTGCCAGCAGGATGACAGGGGGCCCCGGTACACCCCTCCACTTT.

The rearrangement links TRBV6-2 or TRBV6-3 to TRBJ2-3, with 9 bases matching TRBD1. CDR1 and CDR2 (germline): MNHEY, SVGEGT. The CDR3 is 15 residues long. Trimming took 5 bases from V and 0 from J; bases not matched to a gene: 3. CDR3 coding DNA: TGTGCCAGCAGTGGCGGGACAGGGAGCACAGATACGCAGTATTTT. It yields the protein CASSGGTGSTDTQYF.

In its sample, this clonotype was seen many times. V is TRBV7-2 and J is TRBJ2-1, with 7 bases matching TRBD1. The J segment lost 7 bases and the V segment lost 5 bases, leaving 11 bases of the junction unmatched. Germline values: CDR1 SGHTA, CDR2 FQGNSA. CDR3 length: 15 residues. The CDR3 loop is CASSRSRDSINEQFF. CDR3 nucleotides: TGTGCCAGCAGCCGAAGCCGGGACAGTATTAATGAGCAGTTCTTC.

Points on this clonotype: Just one base apart from a much larger clone, this may be a read error. The rearrangement uses TRBV19 and TRBJ2-1, with 7 bases lining up with TRBD2. CDR1 is LNHDA, CDR2 SQIVND, per germline (reference sequence). CDR3 length: 19 amino acids. The CDR3 region is CVSSSQAGVKRSSYNEQFF. The CDR3 DNA reads as TGTGTCAGTAGTTCTCAGGCGGGAGTGAAACGGAGCTCCTACAATGAGCAGTTCTTC.

This clonotype was picked up many times. J is TRBJ2-1 and V is TRBV25-1, with D hard to call. CDR1 and CDR2 from the germline V gene are MGHDK and SYGVNS. The length of the CDR3 is 13 residues. V was clipped by 6 bases and J by 7 bases, with 13 bases between them. Written as DNA, the CDR3 is TGTGCCAGCAGGTCCCCCGGCAAAAATGAGCAGTTCTTC. Protein sequence: CASRSPGKNEQFF.

This clonotype was picked up many times. V usage is TRBV5-1 and J usage is TRBJ2-1, with TRBD2 as a possible D gene (6 bases). Germline-derived CDR1 and CDR2 are SGHRS and YFSETQ. The length of the CDR3 is 15 residues. V was trimmed by 3 bases and J by 0 bases, leaving 10 bases between them. The CDR3 DNA follows: TGCGCCAGCAGCTCCGGGGGTAGCTCCTACAATGAGCAGTTCTTC. Amino acid sequence: CASSSGGSSYNEQFF.